A single TCR beta chain is shown here with its context. This CDR3 is 13 amino acids long. Looked up from germline, CDR1 is MNHNS and CDR2 is SASEGT. Trimming took 4 bases from V and 9 from J, leaving 13 bases between them. The data derive from a study of T cell repertoires in cytomegalovirus infection. From the reads, TCRdb called clonotypes with MiXCR, one entry per CDR3 protein. Among fewer than 300,000 distinct CDR3 sequences, about 23% were seen once, and the ten largest hold roughly 14%. This sequence was found in a human donor in good health (CMV status not recorded). Some clones in this sample may be carry-over from other donors' samples. The specimen sequenced was PBMCs. The gene calls are TRBV6-1 and TRBJ2-1; D is undetermined. The CDR3, as DNA: TGTGCCAGCAGTGTCATATTAGGTAGTGAGCAGTTCTTC. It specifies CASSVILGSEQFF.